This entry is about one T cell receptor beta chain. Its target is not known. The data derive from a study of neoadjuvant nivolumab and ipilimumab in lung cancer. Findings and caveats of the study: From pretherapy to surgery, tumor richness and clonality rose with dual therapy. Only a single major-pathologic-response sample was available for clonality analysis. Blood richness before therapy tracked richness in tumors resected after neoadjuvant therapy.

The CDR3 totals 13 residues. Per germline, CDR1 ENHRY and CDR2 SYGVKD. V gave up 6 bases and J gave up 3 bases, with 10 bases separating them. Only in-frame clones appear in the TCRdb table, and some are missing; sequencing was by immunoSEQ multiplex PCR. The sample includes 18,000 or so clones, around three quarters seen only once; the top ten take about 8.1%. The sequence derives from an adult with non-small cell lung cancer. The chain uses TRBV10-3 and TRBJ2-3; D is uncertain. This specimen was tumor tissue, taken after neoadjuvant nivolumab, alone or with ipilimumab, at or shortly before surgery. Written as DNA, the CDR3 is TGTGCCATCAGGGACGGACGGACAGATACGCAGTATTTT. Protein: CAIRDGRTDTQYF.